This TCR beta chain was retrieved from a study of neoadjuvant nivolumab and ipilimumab in lung cancer. The repertoire was sequenced with immunoSEQ multiplex PCR; TCRdb's copy has only in-frame clones and lacks some. The sample has over 15,000 clones; around 69% are singletons. This material consisted of tumor tissue, taken after neoadjuvant nivolumab, alone or with ipilimumab, at or shortly before surgery. The clonotype was recovered from an adult with non-small cell lung cancer.

The CDR3 nucleotides read TGTGCCAGCAGCTTAGGGGCGGACGGTAGGAACACTGAAGCTTTCTTT. Translated: CASSLGADGRNTEAFF. This chain connects TRBV7-2 to TRBJ1-1; the D is unclear. With 1 base removed from V and 1 base from J, the gap between germline ends came to 13 bases. This CDR3 comprises 16 residues. Looked up from germline, CDR1 is SGHTA and CDR2 is FQGNSA. The full variable domain, with the rest looked up from reference TRBV7-2 and TRBJ1-1, is GAGVSQSPSNKVTEKGKDVELRCDPISGHTALYWYRQSLGQGLEFLIYFQGNSAPDKSGLPSDRFSAERTGGSVSTLTIQRTQQEDSAVYLCASSLGADGRNTEAFFGQGTRLTVV.